The 2 T cell receptor beta chains listed next were all sequenced from one sample in a study of response to subunit inactivated influenza vaccine. Using its own MiXCR run on the RT-PCR reads, TCRdb lists one record per CDR3 protein. The sample holds roughly 700,000 distinct CDR3 sequences, 11% to 15% seen once. The specimen comprised PBMCs from blood, sampled about 14 days before vaccination. The receptors here all came from a man aged 45-60 years who received an inactivated influenza vaccine.

The sample holds a few counts of this clonotype. The chain links TRBV15 to TRBJ2-1; unclear D gene. The CDR3 covers 14 residues. Germline V gives CDR1 LNHNV, CDR2 YYDKDF (reference sequence). Trimming took off 3 bases at V and 1 base at J, with 7 bases between the two ends. As DNA, the CDR3 is TGTGCCACCAGCAGTCCTAGATCCTACAATGAGCAGTTCTTC. It encodes CATSSPRSYNEQFF. Combining the CDR3 with reference TRBV15 and TRBJ2-1 gives the whole variable domain DAMVIQNPRYQVTQFGKPVTLSCSQTLNHNVMYWYQQKSSQAPKLLFHYYDKDFNNEADTPDNFQSRRPNTSFCFLDIRSPGLGDTAMYLCATSSPRSYNEQFFGPGTRLTVL.

This clonotype was recorded at least ten times. V and J are TRBV7-2 and TRBJ2-7; TRBD1 agrees at 8 bases. After removal of 6 bases from V and 7 bases from J, the junction contained 8 bases not matched to a gene. Germline CDR1 and CDR2: SGHTA and FQGNSA. CDR3 length: 13 residues. The CDR3 reads CASRVGRGLEQYF. In DNA, the CDR3 is TGTGCCAGCAGGGTCGGCAGGGGGCTTGAGCAGTACTTC.